This T cell receptor (beta chain) was retrieved from a study of control samples from healthy donors and cancer patients. Clones were read by immunoSEQ multiplex PCR, and TCRdb kept only the in-frame ones, dropping some. The sample lists almost 95,000 clones, about nine tenths occurring once. The CDR3 consists of 14 residues. Germline-derived CDR1 and CDR2 are SNHLY and FYNNEI. The sequence came from a woman aged 18-29 years in good health. The source material was blood. The chain has TRBV2 and TRBJ1-1; D is perhaps TRBD1 (5 bases). The CDR3 bases are TGTGCAACCCAGGCGGAGGGGAGTGGGACTGAAGCTTTCTTT. Protein: CATQAEGSGTEAFF.